Presented here are 13 T cell receptor beta chains from one specimen sequenced in a study of shared T cell receptors in the human thymus. Assay used: immunoSEQ multiplex PCR; TCRdb lists only in-frame clones, some missing. Counted here are hundreds of thousands of clones, about 90% occurring once; the ten biggest clones make up just under 0.0095%. The sample was also linked to a second study, of human thymus T cells.

Sample: thymocytes. All receptors come from a boy younger than two with a congenital heart defect.

The J gene is TRBJ1-6, the V gene TRBV5-1; 7 bases align to TRBD1. The V segment lost 0 bases and the J segment 7 bases; nucleotides outside the gene matches: 13. This CDR3 is 18 amino acids long. Germline V lookup: CDR1 SGHRS, CDR2 YFSETQ. In nucleotides, the CDR3 is TGCGCCAGCAGCTTGGGTGGCCTCCAGGGGGTATCAAATTCACCCCTCCACTTT. Translation: CASSLGGLQGVSNSPLHF.

This chain links TRBV7-9 with TRBJ1-6; 10 bases agree with TRBD1. CDR1 is SEHNR, CDR2 FQNEAQ, per germline (reference sequence). The V gene end was trimmed by 5 bases and the J gene end by 4 bases; junction bases not matched to a gene: 11. CDR3 length: 18 amino acids. CDR3 DNA: TGTGCCAGCAGCGGGCGGACAGGGGGAGCCTTATATAATTCACCCCTCCACTTT. This sequence encodes CASSGRTGGALYNSPLHF.

This clone was counted a single time. The chain employs TRBV30 and TRBJ2-1; 10 nucleotides match TRBD2. This CDR3 has 15 residues. Germline values: CDR1 GTSNPN, CDR2 SVGIG (reference sequence). V lost 3 bases and J lost 0; bases outside the gene matches: 2. CDR3 region: CAWRAGGPSYNEQFF. CDR3 coding DNA: TGTGCCTGGAGAGCGGGAGGGCCCTCCTACAATGAGCAGTTCTTC.

J is TRBJ2-1 and V is TRBV10-3, with 9 bases aligning to TRBD2. The CDR3 loop spans 17 amino acids. V gave up 3 bases and J gave up 3 bases; unmatched junction bases: 9. Germline loops: CDR1 ENHRY, CDR2 SYGVKD. CDR3 in amino acids: CAISDGRAGGFYNEQFF. The CDR3 nucleotides are TGTGCCATCAGTGACGGACGAGCGGGGGGCTTCTACAATGAGCAGTTCTTC.

The chain links TRBV11-1 to TRBJ1-3; TRBD1 is a possible D gene (6 bases). CDR3 length: 14 residues. The germline V gene has CDR1 SGHAT and CDR2 FQDESV (reference sequence). The V and J ends lost 5 bases and 8 bases respectively, with 16 bases between them. The CDR3 DNA reads TGTGCCAGCAGCCCCCGACAGGATTACGACACCATATATTTT. This codes for CASSPRQDYDTIYF.

As for this clone: At the DNA level, this CDR3 is encoded by other sequences in the same sample as well. The rearrangement joins TRBV28 to TRBJ2-3, with TRBD1 as a possible D gene (5 bases). The CDR3 length is 13 residues. CDR1 and CDR2 (germline): MDHEN, SYDVKM. Trimming removed 6 bases at V and 2 bases at J, with 9 bases between. The CDR3, as DNA: TGTGCCAGCAGCCCAGGGTCCACAGATACGCAGTATTTT. This translates into CASSPGSTDTQYF.

V and J are TRBV6-5 and TRBJ2-3; possibly TRBD2 for D (5 bases). V dropped 2 bases and J dropped 5 bases, with 14 bases sitting between them. CDR3 length: 15 amino acids. CDR1 and CDR2 from the germline V gene are MNHEY and SVGAGI. The CDR3 DNA reads TGTGCCAGCAGTTACGTGGGAGAATTGGGAGATACGCAGTATTTT. Amino acid sequence: CASSYVGELGDTQYF.

The J gene is TRBJ1-2, the V gene TRBV4-1, with D unclear. The CDR3 is made up of 13 amino acids. In germline, CDR1 is MGHRA, CDR2 YSYEKL. V shed 2 bases and J shed 8 bases, with 12 bases lying between them. In nucleotides, the CDR3 is TGCGCCAGCAGCCAATCGAGGTTGCGGGGCTACACCTTC. Amino acids: CASSQSRLRGYTF.

V and J are TRBV5-1 and TRBJ2-1, with 8 bases identical to TRBD2. The CDR3 is 14 residues long. CDR1 and CDR2 from the germline V gene are SGHRS and YFSETQ. The junction had 7 bases not matched to a gene; V was cut back by 4 bases and J by 7 bases. The CDR3 reads CASSPPGTSNEQFF. CDR3 DNA: TGCGCCAGCAGCCCCCCCGGGACTAGTAATGAGCAGTTCTTC.

The genes are TRBV2 and TRBJ2-7; TRBD2 aligns across 10 bases. This CDR3 comprises 15 residues. Germline assignment: CDR1 SNHLY and CDR2 FYNNEI. V trimming: 8 bases; J trimming: 4 bases; junction bases outside the gene matches: 11. The DNA of the CDR3 is TGTGCCAGCGGGGTTGGGCTAGCGGGGGTTTACGAGCAGTACTTC. Encoded protein: CASGVGLAGVYEQYF.

The chain is built from TRBV4-3 and TRBJ1-4; D is perhaps TRBD1 (6 bases). This CDR3 region has 16 residues. The germline V gene encodes CDR1 LGHNA and CDR2 YSLEER. V was cut by 4 bases and J by 8 bases, with 20 bases left in between. As DNA, the CDR3 is TGCGCCAGCAGCCGCGGAGGGCGGGGGCGCGGCGAAAAACTGTTTTTT. Protein product: CASSRGGRGRGEKLFF.

J is TRBJ2-3 and V is TRBV28; the match to TRBD2 covers 8 bases. Germline V gives CDR1 MDHEN, CDR2 SYDVKM. There are 24 residues in the CDR3. J gave up 1 base and V 2 bases, and 29 bases lay outside the gene matches. CDR3 sequence reads: CASSLRGSPEGLAGGLRRTDTQYF. CDR3 bases: TGTGCCAGCAGTTTAAGGGGGAGCCCTGAGGGGCTAGCGGGTGGTCTTCGTCGCACAGATACGCAGTATTTT.

The genes are TRBV11-2 and TRBJ2-3; 15 bases line up with TRBD2. This CDR3 has 20 amino acids. After removal of 0 bases from V and 2 bases from J, the junction contained 9 bases not matched to a gene. CDR1 is SGHAT and CDR2 is FQNNGV in the germline V gene. The CDR3 loop is CASSLEGLAGGHLDTDTQYF. DNA of the CDR3: TGTGCCAGCAGCTTAGAAGGACTAGCGGGGGGGCATTTGGACACAGATACGCAGTATTTT.